The text below deals with one T cell receptor beta chain. Per the germline V gene, CDR1 is SNHLY and CDR2 is FYNNEI. The ends lost 7 bases at V and 5 bases at J; junction bases unmatched: 5. The CDR3 extends over 14 amino acids. This sample's time point: sample taken at primary tumor resection. Whole RNA came from tumor, nontumor lung or frozen PBMC and was sequenced without being sorted. Untreated early-stage non-small cell lung cancer patients, 55 to 85 in total, were the donors. This entry belongs to a study of spatial heterogeneity in lung cancer. Study as a whole: Consistent detection of more beta-chain than alpha-chain sequences was observed.

Unique molecular identifiers tagged every individual TCR cDNA molecule. TCRdb ran MiXCR on the 5' RACE reads and lists one entry per CDR3 protein. The sample lists tens of thousands of distinct CDR3 sequences, 10% to 15% occurring once. The source was PBMCs, collected at surgery. This TCR was sampled from a male donor with early-stage non-small cell lung cancer. The chain links TRBV2 to TRBJ2-5; TRBD1 aligns across 12 bases. CDR3: CASTGTGGGETQYF. The CDR3 region has the DNA TGTGCCAGCACTGGGACAGGGGGCGGTGAGACCCAGTACTTC. Full variable domain (missing parts from reference TRBV2 and TRBJ2-5): EPEVTQTPSHQVTQMGQEVILRCVPISNHLYFYWYRQILGQKVEFLVSFYNNEISEKSEIFDDQFSVERPDGSNFTLKIRSTKLEDSAMYFCASTGTGGGETQYFGPGTRLLVL.